These 2 T cell receptor beta chains were all obtained from the same sample, sequenced in a study of T cell clones after liver transplantation. This table comes from immunoSEQ multiplex PCR, and its TCRdb copy is limited to in-frame clones, with some not included. This table holds approximately 100,000 clones, around 84% found once. This material consisted of CD4+ T cells from blood, taken approximately 45 months after liver transplant. These receptors came from a human patient who received a liver transplant. Some T cells may be the graft donor's.

This sequence joins TRBV29-1 and TRBJ2-7, with D possibly being TRBD1 (5 bases). The V end lost 4 bases, the J end lost 2 bases, and 9 bases lay between the germline ends. From germline, CDR1 is SQVTM and CDR2 ANQGSEA. This CDR3 region has 12 residues. The CDR3 loop is CSVAGRAYEQYF. The CDR3 nucleotides read TGCAGCGTTGCGGGCAGGGCCTACGAGCAGTACTTC.

This sequence joins TRBV5-6 and TRBJ1-1; no reliable D call. Germline CDR1 is SGHDT and CDR2 is YYEEEE. The CDR3 sequence is 15 residues long. Deletions cut 0 bases from V and 6 bases from J, with 15 bases between. The CDR3: CASSLGQMGRAEAFF. The CDR3 region has the DNA TGTGCCAGCAGCTTGGGACAAATGGGAAGGGCTGAAGCTTTCTTT.